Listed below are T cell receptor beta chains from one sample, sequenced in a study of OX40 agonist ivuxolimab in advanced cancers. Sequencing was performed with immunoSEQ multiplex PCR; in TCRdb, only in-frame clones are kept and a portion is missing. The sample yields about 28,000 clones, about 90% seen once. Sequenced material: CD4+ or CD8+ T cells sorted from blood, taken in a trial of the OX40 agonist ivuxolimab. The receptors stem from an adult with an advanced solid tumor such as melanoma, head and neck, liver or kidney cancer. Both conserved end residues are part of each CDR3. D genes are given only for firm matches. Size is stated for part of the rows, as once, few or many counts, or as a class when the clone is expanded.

CASSQFDRDAYGYTF,TGCGCCAGCAGCCAATTCGACAGGGATGCCTATGGCTACACCTTC,TRBV4-3,TRBD1,TRBJ1-2,-
CASSLVGTGSGNTIYF,TGTGCCAGCAGCTTAGTAGGGACCGGCTCTGGAAACACCATATATTTT,TRBV7-9,-,TRBJ1-3,-
CASSIWGQGGKTQYF,TGTGCCAGTAGTATATGGGGTCAGGGTGGTAAGACGCAGTATTTT,TRBV19,-,TRBJ2-3,-
CASSFSSTDTQYF,TGTGCCAGCAGCTTTAGTAGCACAGATACGCAGTATTTT,TRBV13,-,TRBJ2-3,few
CASSVTGPGELFF,TGTGCCAGCAGTGTGACTGGACCCGGGGAGCTGTTTTTT,TRBV25-1,-,TRBJ2-2,-
CASSIGAGGLSYNEQFF,TGTGCCAGTAGTATTGGTGCGGGAGGCCTCTCCTACAATGAGCAGTTCTTC,TRBV19,TRBD2,TRBJ2-1,-
CASSIGTSGRANEQFF,TGTGCCAGTAGTATTGGGACTAGCGGGAGGGCCAATGAGCAGTTCTTC,TRBV19,TRBD2,TRBJ2-1,-
CASSNRDTQYF,TGTGCCAGCAGTAACCGGGATACGCAGTATTTT,TRBV27,-,TRBJ2-3,-
CASSVALSYNEQFF,TGTGCCAGCAGCGTAGCCCTCTCCTACAATGAGCAGTTCTTC,TRBV9,-,TRBJ2-1,-
CASSPFRASSYNEQFF,TGTGCCAGCAGCCCCTTTAGGGCTAGCTCCTACAATGAGCAGTTCTTC,TRBV11-2,-,TRBJ2-1,-
CSVGAYEQYF,TGCAGTGTAGGAGCCTACGAGCAGTACTTC,TRBV20-1,-,TRBJ2-7,-
CASNTGSGAYNEQFF,TGTGCCAGCAATACCGGAAGCGGTGCTTACAATGAGCAGTTCTTC,TRBV27,-,TRBJ2-1,-
CASSPEGGGEGETQYF,TGCGCCAGCAGCCCGGAGGGAGGGGGCGAGGGGGAGACCCAGTACTTC,TRBV4-1,-,TRBJ2-5,-
CASSLNQERSQYF,TGTGCTAGCAGCTTAAACCAGGAAAGGTCCCAGTACTTC,TRBV7-9,-,TRBJ2-5,once
CASSQAQFNNEQFF,TGCGCCAGCAGCCAAGCTCAGTTTAACAATGAGCAGTTCTTC,TRBV4-1,-,TRBJ2-1,-
CASSLSGGKQFF,TGTGCCAGCAGTTTAAGCGGGGGCAAGCAGTTCTTC,TRBV27,TRBD2,TRBJ2-1,-
CASTGLAGAHEQYF,TGTGCCAGCACCGGACTAGCGGGAGCCCACGAGCAGTACTTC,TRBV6-1,TRBD2,TRBJ2-7,few
CASSRGQGLGGWDTGELFF,TGCGCCAGCAGCCGTGGACAGGGTTTGGGGGGCTGGGACACCGGGGAGCTGTTTTTT,TRBV4-1,TRBD1,TRBJ2-2,-
CASSDRLAGEREFF,TGTGCCAGCAGTGACCGACTAGCGGGGGAAAGGGAGTTCTTC,TRBV6-1,TRBD2,TRBJ2-1,-
CASSLAAPSGRVAYNEQFF,TGTGCCAGCAGCTTGGCCGCGCCTAGCGGACGAGTCGCTTACAATGAGCAGTTCTTC,TRBV5-6,TRBD2,TRBJ2-1,-
CATSRGLGPGGEQFF,TGTGCCACCAGCAGAGGGCTAGGGCCTGGGGGTGAGCAGTTCTTC,TRBV15,-,TRBJ2-1,once
CASSDRGGTGELFF,TGTGCCAGCAGCGACAGGGGCGGCACCGGGGAGCTGTTTTTT,TRBV13,TRBD1,TRBJ2-2,-
CASSPGWGETQYF,TGTGCCAGCAGCCCGGGATGGGGAGAGACCCAGTACTTC,TRBV7-9,-,TRBJ2-5,-
CASSFGTEAFF,TGTGCCAGCAGTTTTGGAACTGAAGCTTTCTTT,TRBV28,-,TRBJ1-1,few
CASRIGGLAGNEQFF,TGTGCCAGTAGAATAGGAGGACTAGCGGGAAATGAGCAGTTCTTC,TRBV19,TRBD2,TRBJ2-1,-
CANSFRQGGNEQFF,TGCGCCAACAGCTTTCGCCAAGGGGGCAATGAGCAGTTCTTC,TRBV5-1,-,TRBJ2-1,-
CASSLVGYGGNTIYF,TGTGCCAGCAGCTTAGTGGGCTACGGGGGAAACACCATATATTTT,TRBV13,-,TRBJ1-3,-
CASSPDLDEQFF,TGTGCCAGTAGTCCCGACCTGGATGAGCAGTTCTTC,TRBV19,-,TRBJ2-1,-
CATGGRGRGYGYTF,TGTGCCACAGGGGGGAGGGGGCGAGGGTATGGCTACACCTTC,TRBV28,TRBD1,TRBJ1-2,-
CASSARTGTGGHEQYF,TGTGCCAGCAGCGCGAGAACCGGGACAGGGGGTCACGAGCAGTACTTC,TRBV9,TRBD1,TRBJ2-7,-
CASSDIDEQFF,TGTGCCAGCAGTGATATAGATGAGCAGTTCTTC,TRBV28,-,TRBJ2-1,-
CASRSGWGYNEQFF,TGTGCCAGCAGATCGGGGTGGGGCTACAATGAGCAGTTCTTC,TRBV2,-,TRBJ2-1,-
CASSYGWGLTGELFF,TGTGCCAGCAGCTACGGGTGGGGGCTCACCGGGGAGCTGTTTTTT,TRBV9,-,TRBJ2-2,-
CASSLTTGGGQPQHF,TGTGCCAGCAGCTTAACCACAGGGGGCGGTCAGCCCCAGCATTTT,TRBV11-2,TRBD1,TRBJ1-5,-
CASSWTSIGSYEQYF,TGTGCCAGCAGTTGGACTAGCATTGGCTCCTACGAGCAGTACTTC,TRBV27,TRBD2,TRBJ2-7,-
CASSVFEQETQYF,TGTGCCAGCAGTGTCTTCGAACAAGAGACCCAGTACTTC,TRBV2,-,TRBJ2-5,-
CASSQAPQGGGETQYF,TGCGCCAGCAGCCAAGCTCCCCAAGGGGGCGGGGAGACCCAGTACTTC,TRBV4-1,TRBD1,TRBJ2-5,-
CASSDPSGSTDTQYF,TGTGCCAGCAGCGACCCTAGCGGAAGCACAGATACGCAGTATTTT,TRBV6-5,TRBD2,TRBJ2-3,-
CASTRDRSSGGYTF,TGTGCCAGCACTCGGGACAGGAGCTCCGGGGGCTACACCTTC,TRBV6-6,TRBD1,TRBJ1-2,-
CASSVRAIYSGELFF,TGTGCCAGCAGTGTACGGGCGATCTACTCCGGGGAGCTGTTTTTT,TRBV28,-,TRBJ2-2,-
CASSLLSAATYNEQFF,TGTGCCAGCAGTTTGCTCTCTGCGGCGACCTACAATGAGCAGTTCTTC,TRBV6-6,-,TRBJ2-1,-
CASSSRVAGKETQYF,TGTGCCAGCAGCTCCCGGGTAGCGGGAAAAGAGACCCAGTACTTC,TRBV13,TRBD2,TRBJ2-5,few
CASSQRTGRYEQYF,TGTGCCAGCAGCCAAAGGACAGGGAGGTACGAGCAGTACTTC,TRBV14,TRBD1,TRBJ2-7,-
CAISSPGTWAFF,TGTGCCATCAGTTCACCCGGGACTTGGGCTTTCTTT,TRBV10-3,-,TRBJ1-1,-
CASSPRDRGVPLVGDEQFF,TGTGCCAGCAGTCCAAGGGACAGGGGAGTCCCCCTGGTAGGGGATGAGCAGTTCTTC,TRBV28,TRBD1,TRBJ2-1,-
CASSPGPGQGTYEQYF,TGTGCCAGCAGCCCGGGGCCGGGACAGGGTACCTACGAGCAGTACTTC,TRBV11-2,TRBD1,TRBJ2-7,once
CASSPEDGVLGNEQFF,TGTGCCAGCAGCCCCGAGGACGGCGTCCTGGGCAATGAGCAGTTCTTC,TRBV7-2,-,TRBJ2-1,-
CASSLEVVGAYEQYF,TGTGCCAGCAGCTTGGAGGTAGTGGGAGCCTACGAGCAGTACTTC,TRBV5-6,-,TRBJ2-7,-
CASSPPGLADYNEQFF,TGTGCCAGCAGCCCACCGGGACTAGCGGACTACAATGAGCAGTTCTTC,TRBV7-6,TRBD2,TRBJ2-1,-
CASSSSWAGGVDEQFF,TGTGCCAGCAGTTCCTCGTGGGCAGGTGGGGTCGATGAGCAGTTCTTC,TRBV28,-,TRBJ2-1,once
CASSPEGNYGYTF,TGTGCCAGCAGCCCGGAAGGGAACTATGGCTACACCTTC,TRBV7-2,-,TRBJ1-2,-
CASSLQGASPYGYTF,TGTGCCAGCAGCTTACAGGGCGCATCCCCCTATGGCTACACCTTC,TRBV7-9,-,TRBJ1-2,-
CASRITGGRGNEQFF,TGTGCCAGTAGGATAACAGGGGGCCGAGGGAATGAGCAGTTCTTC,TRBV19,TRBD1,TRBJ2-1,-
CASSQDRGTGNNEQFF,TGTGCCAGCAGCCAAGATCGAGGGACAGGGAACAATGAGCAGTTCTTC,TRBV4-2,TRBD1,TRBJ2-1,-
CASSATPGGWYEQYF,TGTGCCAGCAGCGCGACCCCAGGGGGCTGGTACGAGCAGTACTTC,TRBV9,TRBD1,TRBJ2-7,-
CASSQDLVGTGAYEQYF,TGCGCCAGCAGCCAAGATCTCGTCGGGACAGGAGCCTACGAGCAGTACTTC,TRBV4-3,TRBD1,TRBJ2-7,-
CASSLVQGDNQPQHF,TGTGCCAGCAGCTTAGTACAGGGGGACAATCAGCCCCAGCATTTT,TRBV7-8,TRBD1,TRBJ1-5,-
CASSISDGRVYEQYF,TGTGCCAGTAGTATCTCCGACGGACGGGTCTACGAGCAGTACTTC,TRBV19,-,TRBJ2-7,-
CASSLAARQTYEQYF,TGTGCCAGCAGCTTGGCCGCGCGGCAAACCTACGAGCAGTACTTC,TRBV5-6,-,TRBJ2-7,-